Listed below are T cell receptor beta chains from one sample, sequenced in a study of shared clonotypes between healthy human individuals. Data came from immunoSEQ multiplex PCR; TCRdb stores just in-frame clones and leaves some out. The table shows 2 million to 2.5 million clones, with roughly 95% occurring only once. The specimen was naive CD4+ T cells sorted from blood. The source of these receptors is a man younger than 35 in good health. The CDR3 runs from the conserved cysteine through the conserved F or W. The D gene is left open where the match is weak. Clone sizes are given selectively: once, few, many, or a class where the clone is expanded.

>17|TRBD2|.|TRBJ2-2|TRBV11-2
CASSLVIAGGYTGELFF
TGTGCCAGCAGCTTAGTAATAGCGGGAGGTTACACCGGGGAGCTGTTTTTT
>13|.|few|TRBJ2-7|TRBV27
CASSFGEAYEQYF
TGTGCCAGCAGTTTCGGGGAGGCCTACGAGCAGTACTTC
>13|.|.|TRBJ2-5|TRBV2
CASSEGDRETQYF
TGTGCCAGCAGTGAGGGGGATAGGGAGACCCAGTACTTC
>14|TRBD1|.|TRBJ2-7|TRBV6-1
CASTSGTGGHEQYF
TGTGCCAGCACCTCCGGGACAGGGGGCCACGAGCAGTACTTC
>13|TRBD1|.|TRBJ2-7|TRBV2
CASKGQGDGEQYF
TGTGCCAGCAAGGGGCAGGGGGACGGCGAGCAGTACTTC
>14|.|.|TRBJ1-4|TRBV25-1
CASSDGGGNEKLFF
TGTGCCAGCAGTGATGGGGGGGGGAATGAAAAACTGTTTTTT
>14|.|.|TRBJ1-2|TRBV7-2
CASSLGRINYGYTF
TGTGCCAGCAGCCTGGGACGGATCAACTATGGCTACACCTTC
>15|TRBD1|few|TRBJ1-5|TRBV28
CASRIGTGVIQPQHF
TGTGCCAGCAGGATTGGGACAGGGGTAATTCAGCCCCAGCATTTT
>18|TRBD2|.|TRBJ2-7|TRBV4-2
CASSQDPFGSGASYEQYF
TGTGCCAGCAGCCAAGATCCTTTCGGGAGCGGGGCCTCCTACGAGCAGTACTTC
>17|TRBD1|.|TRBJ1-4|TRBV7-9
CASSSGTGGAPNEKLFF
TGTGCCAGCAGCTCCGGGACAGGGGGCGCCCCGAATGAAAAACTGTTTTTT
>15|TRBD1|.|TRBJ2-5|TRBV9
CASSVGQGGQETQYF
TGTGCCAGCAGCGTAGGACAGGGGGGCCAAGAGACCCAGTACTTC
>15|.|.|TRBJ2-3|TRBV4-2
CASKLGGEGGDTQYF
TGTGCCAGCAAGCTAGGGGGGGAGGGCGGCGATACGCAGTATTTT
>13|.|few|TRBJ1-5|TRBV7-9
CASSTYSDSPQHF
TGTGCCAGCAGCACCTACAGTGATTCGCCCCAGCATTTT
>11|.|.|TRBJ1-2|TRBV5-6
CASSQDYGYTF
TGTGCCAGCAGCCAAGACTATGGCTACACCTTC
>15|TRBD1|.|TRBJ2-5|TRBV13
CASSPGQGAGETQYF
TGTGCCAGCAGCCCTGGACAGGGGGCGGGGGAGACCCAGTACTTC